Presented here are 5 T cell receptor beta chains from one specimen sequenced in a study of cytomegalovirus exposure and HLA in healthy donors. Measured with immunoSEQ multiplex PCR; TCRdb has only the in-frame clones, and not every one. Counted here are 70,000 or so clones, about 94% occurring once; the ten biggest clones make up approximately 1%. Sequenced material: PBMCs. Receptors were obtained from a woman between 18 and 29 years old in good health and CMV-seronegative.

CDR3 amino acids: CASSHGRGDAYEQYF. CDR3 nucleotides: TGCGCCAGCAGCCACGGCAGGGGGGATGCCTACGAGCAGTACTTC. The gene calls are TRBV4-1 and TRBJ2-7; a possible D gene is TRBD1 (7 bases). This CDR3 region has 15 residues. CDR1 and CDR2 (germline): MGHRA, YSYEKL. Deletions cut 3 bases from V and 2 bases from J, with 14 bases between.

This clone was detected once. The chain combines TRBV4-1 with TRBJ2-5; weak D call: TRBD1 (6 bases). The ends were cut back, 5 bases at V and 5 bases at J, with 15 bases in the middle. Germline V CDR1 and CDR2: MGHRA, YSYEKL. The CDR3 is 14 residues long. CDR3 region: CASSLSAGAETQYF. CDR3 nucleotides: TGCGCCAGCAGCTTGTCGGCAGGGGCCGAGACCCAGTACTTC.

Turning to this clone: At the DNA level, this CDR3 is encoded by other sequences in the same sample as well. The chain employs TRBV15 and TRBJ1-4; TRBD1 aligns across 7 bases. The germline V gene encodes CDR1 LNHNV and CDR2 YYDKDF (reference sequence). V shed 3 bases and J 7 bases; nucleotides not matched to a gene: 5. This CDR3 has 14 residues. The CDR3 here is CATSSGDRAEKLFF. The CDR3 region has the DNA TGTGCCACCAGCAGTGGAGACAGGGCTGAAAAACTGTTTTTT.

The CDR3 bases are TGTGCCAGCAGCTGGACCGGGACTAGCGGGAGTGACAATGAGCAGTTCTTC. Translation gives CASSWTGTSGSDNEQFF. The chain employs TRBV5-8 and TRBJ2-1, with TRBD2 matching 14 bases. The V gene end was trimmed by 3 bases and the J gene end by 5 bases; junction bases not matched to a gene: 7. Germline V CDR1 and CDR2: SGHTS, YDEGEE. CDR3 size: 17 residues. Supplemented by reference TRBV5-8 and TRBJ2-1, the full variable domain reads EAGVTQSPTHLIKTRGQQATLRCSPISGHTSVYWYQQALGLGLQFLLWYDEGEERNRGNFPPRFSGRQFPNYSSELNVNALELEDSALYLCASSWTGTSGSDNEQFFGPGTRLTVL.

The chain couples TRBV15 to TRBJ1-5; no definite D call. Trimming shortened V by 4 bases and J by 4 bases, and 11 bases separated the two germline ends. Looked up from germline, CDR1 is LNHNV and CDR2 is YYDKDF (reference sequence). The CDR3 is 14 residues long. DNA for the CDR3: TGTGCCACCAGCAAAAACGGGAGAAATCAGCCCCAGCATTTT. Its protein product is CATSKNGRNQPQHF.